This entry features one T cell receptor beta chain sequence. The data were taken from a study of blood T cell repertoires in COVID-19. Study details: Collection of acute and convalescent COVID-19 samples took place in the United States, Italy and Spain. In each case, the material was cDNA or gDNA derived from T cells, B-cell-depleted T cells, or PBMCs.

Germline V gene sequence: CDR1 LNHNV, CDR2 YYDKDF (reference sequence). Unmatched junction bases numbered 6, after V lost 0 bases and J lost 4 bases. There are 18 residues in the CDR3. TCRdb's table, derived via immunoSEQ multiplex PCR, lists solely in-frame clones and lacks some. The sample lists a few hundred thousand clones; 82% were seen once. Enrolled through a virtual design, the participants were between roughly 18 and 95 years of age and came from 24 US areas. Contact with a PCR-confirmed or clinician-diagnosed COVID-19 case occurred within 2 weeks of entry. This clonotype originated in a man in his forties who had been exposed to COVID-19. V and J are TRBV15 and TRBJ2-7; 16 bases map to TRBD2. The sequencing input was PBMCs or T cells enriched from blood (not recorded which). The CDR3 DNA follows: TGTGCCACCAGCAGAGAAGGGACTAGCGGGAGGGCCAGGTACGAGCAGTACTTC. Translation: CATSREGTSGRARYEQYF.